This T cell receptor (beta chain) was found in a study of early T cells in non-severe SARS-CoV-2 infection. Study summary: Chains stayed unpaired after sequencing of bulk RNA from unsorted whole blood. The study's findings and limits: Private and CD4 specificities were missed by VDJdb matching, which favored anti-spike CD8 responses.

In the library, individual cDNA molecules carried attached unique molecular identifiers. One entry per CDR3 protein results from TCRdb running MiXCR on the 5' RACE reads. The sample holds 80,000 to 95,000 distinct CDR3 sequences; 12% are singletons and the top ten take just over 6.5%. In the case of this clonotype: The antigen remains unidentified.

V lost 1 base and J 3 bases, leaving 7 bases between the germline ends. CDR3 length: 12 residues. Germline CDR1 reads SQVTM; CDR2 reads ANQGSEA. Sample: whole blood. The chain employs TRBV29-1 and TRBJ2-7, with no clear D. The TCR was taken from an adult who was a healthcare worker with PCR-confirmed SARS-CoV-2 infection or an uninfected control (not recorded which). For the CDR3, the DNA is TGCAGCGTTGAAGGCAGGCGCTACGAGCAGTACTTC. It yields the protein CSVEGRRYEQYF.